Below, 24 T cell receptor beta chains from the same sample are listed, as sequenced in a study of response to subunit inactivated influenza vaccine. Each CDR3 protein is one row after TCRdb ran MiXCR on the RT-PCR reads. This table holds around 850,000 distinct CDR3 sequences, less than 20% found once. Specimen: PBMCs from blood, collected about 5 days after vaccination. The receptors derive from a man aged 45-60 years who received an inactivated influenza vaccine.

This chain connects TRBV6-1 to TRBJ2-7; TRBD1 aligns across 10 bases. J was trimmed by 2 bases and V by 5 bases; bases with no gene match: 9. The CDR3 runs 16 residues. CDR1 and CDR2 (germline): MNHNS, SASEGT. The CDR3 reads CASSQRVGTGAYEQYF. In nucleotides, the CDR3 is TGTGCCAGCAGTCAACGGGTGGGGACAGGGGCCTACGAGCAGTACTTC.

This chain connects TRBV2 to TRBJ1-1, with D maybe TRBD1 (6 bases). CDR1 is SNHLY and CDR2 is FYNNEI in the germline V gene. Deletions cut 4 bases from V and 10 bases from J, with 10 bases between. CDR3 size: 11 residues. In DNA, the CDR3 is TGTGCCAGCAGTGGGGACACGGCAGCTTTCTTT. Protein sequence: CASSGDTAAFF.

The J gene is TRBJ1-2, the V gene TRBV7-9, with unresolved D. This CDR3 has 12 amino acids. Germline assignment: CDR1 SEHNR and CDR2 FQNEAQ (reference sequence). V lost 4 bases and J 7 bases, leaving 10 bases between the germline ends. The CDR3 protein is CASSSNTAGYTF. The CDR3 nucleotides are TGTGCCAGCAGCTCCAACACGGCTGGCTACACCTTC.

This clonotype was detected only a few times. The CDR3 DNA sequence: TGCGCCAGCAGCTCCACAGGGGGGGTCTACGAGCAGTACTTC. Translated: CASSSTGGVYEQYF. The rearrangement links TRBV5-1 to TRBJ2-7; a possible D gene is TRBD1 (8 bases). Trimming shortened V by 3 bases and J by 3 bases, and 13 bases separated the two germline ends. The CDR3 is 14 residues long. In germline, CDR1 is SGHRS, CDR2 YFSETQ.

The chain links TRBV11-1 to TRBJ2-2; D remains unclear. The CDR3 covers 18 residues. Per germline, CDR1 SGHAT and CDR2 FQDESV (reference sequence). V was clipped by 1 base and J by 0 bases, with 15 bases between them. CDR3 DNA: TGTGCCAGCAGCTTAGGGTTTGGATCGACAACGAACACCGGGGAGCTGTTTTTT. It yields the protein CASSLGFGSTTNTGELFF.

This clonotype was detected only a few times. V is TRBV3-1 and J is TRBJ2-2; D is possibly TRBD2 (5 bases). This CDR3 is 14 amino acids long. The V and J ends lost 7 bases and 0 bases respectively, with 9 bases between them. CDR1 and CDR2 from the germline V gene are LGHDT and YNNKEL (reference sequence). This CDR3 reads CASIQTTNTGELFF. The DNA for the CDR3 is TGTGCCAGCATACAGACTACGAACACCGGGGAGCTGTTTTTT.

The chain joins TRBV28 to TRBJ2-5, with 10 nucleotides matching TRBD2. V shed 3 bases, J shed 2 bases, and the junction held 9 bases outside the gene matches. The CDR3 sequence is 17 residues long. The germline V gene has CDR1 MDHEN and CDR2 SYDVKM. CDR3 sequence (DNA): TGTGCCAGCAGTTTTTCCGGGACTAGCGTACCTCAAGAGACCCAGTACTTC. This sequence encodes CASSFSGTSVPQETQYF.

The genes are TRBV4-3 and TRBJ1-4; 8 positions agree with TRBD1. V shed 0 bases, J shed 5 bases, and the junction held 8 bases outside the gene matches. This CDR3 comprises 17 residues. Per the germline V gene, CDR1 is LGHNA and CDR2 is YSLEER. The CDR3 here is CASSQDQGQGRNEKLFF. CDR3 nucleotide sequence: TGCGCCAGCAGCCAAGACCAAGGACAGGGCAGAAATGAAAAACTGTTTTTT.

This clonotype was seen more than once but under ten times. The CDR3, as DNA: TGTGCCAGCAGCTTTTTTACTAGGCCATACGAGCAGTACTTC. Its translation: CASSFFTRPYEQYF. The genes are TRBV7-2 and TRBJ2-7; the D gene is possibly TRBD2 (5 bases). V was trimmed by 3 bases and J by 4 bases, leaving 13 bases between them. CDR1 is SGHTA and CDR2 is FQGNSA in the germline V gene. This CDR3 spans 14 amino acids.

There are many counts of this clonotype. CDR3 protein: CASREETGAFF. The CDR3 DNA sequence: TGCGCCAGCAGGGAAGAAACAGGAGCTTTCTTT. The rearrangement uses TRBV5-1 and TRBJ1-1, with D possibly TRBD1 on 5 matching bases. The V gene lost 5 bases and the J gene lost 10 bases, with 12 bases spanning the gap. Per the germline V gene, CDR1 is SGHRS and CDR2 is YFSETQ. The CDR3 has 11 residues.

The chain joins TRBV6-5 to TRBJ1-4; no clear D. Germline CDR1 and CDR2: MNHEY and SVGAGI. This CDR3 spans 13 amino acids. The V end was cut by 4 bases, the J end by 7 bases, with 10 bases between. In DNA, the CDR3 is TGTGCCAGCAGTTTTGACTTGGGTGAAAAACTGTTTTTT. It encodes CASSFDLGEKLFF.

This clonotype was picked up a small number of times. The rearrangement uses TRBV5-1 and TRBJ2-1; D remains ambiguous. The V gene's germline CDR1 is SGHRS and CDR2 YFSETQ. V was cut by 4 bases and J by 0 bases, with 11 bases left in between. This CDR3 has 15 amino acids. This chain's CDR3 is CASSLRHDSYNEQFF. For the CDR3, the DNA is TGCGCCAGCAGCCTACGACACGACTCCTACAATGAGCAGTTCTTC. The full variable domain, rest sourced from reference TRBV5-1 and TRBJ2-1, is KAGVTQTPRYLIKTRGQQVTLSCSPISGHRSVSWYQQTPGQGLQFLFEYFSETQRNKGNFPGRFSGRQFSNSRSEMNVSTLELGDSALYLCASSLRHDSYNEQFFGPGTRLTVL.

In this sample, this clonotype turned up a few times. The V gene is TRBV20-1, the J gene TRBJ2-1; D is unclear. The germline CDR1 and CDR2 sequences are DFQATT and SNEGSKA (reference sequence). This CDR3 contains 18 residues. Trimming pared 0 bases from V and 2 bases from J, leaving 20 bases between. DNA of the CDR3: TGCAGTGCTAGAGATTCCGGCAGCGCCACCCACACCTACAATGAGCAGTTCTTC. It yields the protein CSARDSGSATHTYNEQFF.

This clonotype was picked up a small number of times. The rearrangement links TRBV12-3 or TRBV12-4 to TRBJ2-1; 8 nucleotides agree with TRBD2. V lost 3 bases, J lost 6 bases, and 7 bases stayed unmatched. The CDR3 has 15 amino acids. As DNA, the CDR3 is TGTGCCAGCAGTTTTGGGGTAGCGGGAATCAATGAGCAGTTCTTC. Amino acids: CASSFGVAGINEQFF.

The rearrangement links TRBV6-5 to TRBJ1-2; 7 bases align to TRBD1. The CDR3 runs to 15 residues. The germline V gene encodes CDR1 MNHEY and CDR2 SVGAGI. V lost 4 bases to trimming and J lost 2 bases; unmatched junction nucleotides: 7. CDR3 protein: CASSSYTGENYGYTF. In DNA form, the CDR3 reads TGTGCCAGCAGTTCCTATACAGGGGAGAACTATGGCTACACCTTC.

This clonotype was counted only a few times. The rearrangement links TRBV6-5 to TRBJ1-1, with D uncertain. V was pared by 0 bases and J by 4 bases, with 12 bases between. The CDR3 has 15 amino acids. Germline values: CDR1 MNHEY, CDR2 SVGAGI. In DNA form, the CDR3 reads TGTGCCAGCAGTTACTCGAACAGTGACCTCACTGAAGCTTTCTTT. This gives the protein CASSYSNSDLTEAFF.

In this sample, this clonotype turned up a few times. The chain links TRBV27 to TRBJ2-3, with D unresolved. Germline CDR1 reads MNHEY; CDR2 reads SMNVEV (reference sequence). This CDR3 spans 12 amino acids. V was trimmed by 3 bases and J by 7 bases, leaving 8 bases between them. CDR3 sequence: CASSFTSHTQYF. The CDR3 DNA follows: TGTGCCAGCAGTTTTACATCTCATACGCAGTATTTT.

This clonotype appeared many times. The rearrangement joins TRBV15 to TRBJ2-7, with unresolved D. Looked up from germline, CDR1 is LNHNV and CDR2 is YYDKDF (reference sequence). The V and J ends lost 1 base and 0 bases respectively, with 7 bases between them. This CDR3 is 14 amino acids long. CDR3 nucleotides: TGTGCCACCAGCAGAGGTGGCAGCTCCTACGAGCAGTACTTC. Protein sequence: CATSRGGSSYEQYF.

This rearrangement joins TRBV24-1 to TRBJ2-1; D possibly uses TRBD1 or TRBD2 (5 bases each). Germline values: CDR1 KGHDR, CDR2 SFDVKD. V was trimmed by 6 bases and J by 0 bases, leaving 11 bases between them. The CDR3 loop spans 15 amino acids. The CDR3 protein is CATSPSGSSYNEQFF. The CDR3 bases are TGTGCCACCAGTCCGTCAGGGAGCTCCTACAATGAGCAGTTCTTC.

This clonotype showed up just a few times. The CDR3 bases are TGTGCCAGCAACCCCCCGGGTGGCTACGAGCAGTACTTC. It specifies CASNPPGGYEQYF. The chain has TRBV28 and TRBJ2-7; D unresolved. V was clipped by 7 bases and J by 3 bases, with 13 bases between them. Germline V gives CDR1 MDHEN, CDR2 SYDVKM. CDR3 length equals 13 residues.

J is TRBJ2-1 and V is TRBV20-1; TRBD2 matches at 7 bases. Germline V gene data show CDR1 as DFQATT and CDR2 as SNEGSKA (reference sequence). V shed 0 bases, J shed 14 bases, and the junction held 4 bases outside the gene matches. This CDR3 is built from 11 residues. The CDR3 DNA sequence: TGCAGTGCTAGAGATAAACTAGCGAAGTTCTTC. It translates to CSARDKLAKFF.

The J gene is TRBJ2-7, the V gene TRBV20-1; D may be TRBD2 (6 bases). Germline values: CDR1 DFQATT, CDR2 SNEGSKA (reference sequence). The CDR3 is made up of 13 amino acids. Trimming shortened V by 3 bases and J by 3 bases, and 12 bases separated the two germline ends. CDR3 region: CSASAQGGYEQYF. The CDR3 DNA reads as TGCAGTGCTAGCGCCCAGGGAGGCTACGAGCAGTACTTC.

The chain joins TRBV24-1 to TRBJ1-5; D unresolved. The V gene's germline CDR1 is KGHDR and CDR2 SFDVKD. V lost 1 base to trimming and J lost 3 bases, with 6 bases between them. This CDR3 comprises 14 residues. CDR3: CATSDFGPNQPQHF. Here the CDR3 DNA reads TGTGCCACCAGTGATTTCGGACCCAATCAGCCCCAGCATTTT.

V usage is TRBV29-1 and J usage is TRBJ2-7; D might be TRBD1 (6 bases). The CDR3 is 11 residues long. Trimming took off 4 bases at V and 13 bases at J, with 17 bases between the two ends. The V gene's germline CDR1 is SQVTM and CDR2 ANQGSEA. The CDR3 here is CSVVVGHRIYF. CDR3 nucleotide sequence: TGCAGCGTTGTAGTGGGACACCGAATTTACTTC.